Shown below are 10 T cell receptor beta chains from a single sample sequenced in a study of shared clonotypes between healthy human individuals. Profiling relied on immunoSEQ multiplex PCR, and the TCRdb table lists in-frame clones only, not all of them. The table shows over 2,000,000 clones, with around 95% occurring only once. Terminally differentiated effector memory CD45RA+ cells were excluded by CCR7 positive selection of CD45RO-negative cells. Sequencing was performed on naive CD8+ T cells from PBMCs. These receptors were collected from a man aged 18 to 30 in good health. Some clones in this sample may be carry-over from other donors' samples.

The rearrangement uses TRBV5-6 and TRBJ2-7, with 9 bases that match TRBD2. The V segment lost 3 bases and the J segment 2 bases; nucleotides outside the gene matches: 9. Germline values: CDR1 SGHDT, CDR2 YYEEEE. CDR3 length equals 16 residues. CDR3 region: CASSYPLAGAPYEQYF. CDR3 in DNA: TGTGCCAGCAGCTATCCATTAGCGGGAGCCCCCTACGAGCAGTACTTC. The full variable domain, with the rest looked up from reference TRBV5-6 and TRBJ2-7, is DAGVTQSPTHLIKTRGQQVTLRCSPKSGHDTVSWYQQALGQGPQFIFQYYEEEERQRGNFPDRFSGHQFPNYSSELNVNALLLGDSALYLCASSYPLAGAPYEQYFGPGTRLTVT.

The chain couples TRBV27 to TRBJ2-1; no clear D gene. The germline V gene encodes CDR1 MNHEY and CDR2 SMNVEV (reference sequence). V shed 6 bases and J shed 4 bases, with 16 bases lying between them. There are 15 residues in the CDR3. The CDR3, as DNA: TGTGCCAGCAGGACGAACATGGGAATATACAATGAGCAGTTCTTC. Amino acid sequence: CASRTNMGIYNEQFF.

V is TRBV5-4 and J is TRBJ2-7, with TRBD2 matching 7 bases. CDR3 size: 14 residues. Trimming removed 3 bases from V and 3 bases from J; junction bases left unmatched: 6. Germline V gene sequence: CDR1 SGHNT, CDR2 YYREEE (reference sequence). CDR3 in DNA: TGTGCCAGCAGCTCCCCGGGACTATACTACGAGCAGTACTTC. It translates to CASSSPGLYYEQYF.

The chain combines TRBV9 with TRBJ2-1; D unclear. The V end lost 4 bases, the J end lost 3 bases, and 14 bases lay between the germline ends. The germline gives CDR1 SGDLS, CDR2 YYNGEE. The CDR3 is made up of 15 amino acids. CDR3: CASSLYSQVYNEQFF. The CDR3 bases are TGTGCCAGCAGCCTATACAGCCAGGTCTACAATGAGCAGTTCTTC.

The V gene is TRBV13, the J gene TRBJ2-3; D is possibly TRBD2 (5 bases). With 5 bases removed from V and 1 base from J, the gap between germline ends came to 10 bases. Germline CDR1 and CDR2: PRHDT and FYEKMQ (reference sequence). This CDR3 comprises 14 residues. The CDR3 bases are TGTGCCAGCAGCCAGAGGGAGCGCACAGATACGCAGTATTTT. This gives the protein CASSQRERTDTQYF.

J is TRBJ2-3 and V is TRBV5-5; D gene ambiguous. The CDR3 sequence is 12 residues long. In germline, CDR1 is SGHKS, CDR2 YYEKEE (reference sequence). Between the trimmed V and J ends, which lost 0 bases and 5 bases, there was a span of 4 bases. The CDR3 DNA reads TGTGCCAGCAGCTTGGTGGGAGATACGCAGTATTTT. Translated: CASSLVGDTQYF.

The V and J genes are TRBV7-9 and TRBJ1-1, with 7 positions matching TRBD1. CDR1 is SEHNR, CDR2 FQNEAQ, per germline (reference sequence). CDR3 length: 16 residues. Germline trimming cut 0 bases from V and 5 bases from J; bases unmatched to any gene: 9. The CDR3 here is CASSLAAAGGRTEAFF. The CDR3 DNA reads TGTGCCAGCAGCTTAGCTGCGGCAGGGGGTAGAACTGAAGCTTTCTTT.

This clone occurred once. This sequence joins TRBV6-5 and TRBJ1-1, with D uncertain. This CDR3 contains 13 residues. Germline V lookup: CDR1 MNHEY, CDR2 SVGAGI. The ends were cut back, 6 bases at V and 3 bases at J, with 11 bases in the middle. The CDR3 DNA sequence: TGTGCCAGCAGACTTGGTTTGGACACTGAAGCTTTCTTT. This gives the protein CASRLGLDTEAFF.

V gene TRBV30 combines with J gene TRBJ2-1, with D perhaps matching TRBD2 (5 bases). The CDR3 spans 17 residues. Germline V lookup: CDR1 GTSNPN, CDR2 SVGIG (reference sequence). Trimming removed 0 bases at V and 8 bases at J, with 23 bases between. The CDR3 loop reads CAWSVWRLRPSSDEQFF. The CDR3 DNA follows: TGTGCCTGGAGTGTTTGGAGGCTTAGGCCTTCATCGGATGAGCAGTTCTTC. Variable domain in full (rest from reference TRBV30 and TRBJ2-1): SQTIHQWPATLVQPVGSPLSLECTVEGTSNPNLYWYRQAAGRGLQLLFYSVGIGQISSEVPQNLSASRPQDRQFILSSKKLLLSDSGFYLCAWSVWRLRPSSDEQFFGPGTRLTVL.

This clone appeared once. The rearrangement joins TRBV10-3 to TRBJ1-5, with 8 positions matching TRBD1. Germline V CDR1 and CDR2: ENHRY, SYGVKD. With V trimmed by 10 bases and J by 2 bases, 10 bases remained unmatched. The length of the CDR3 is 15 residues. The CDR3 region has the DNA TGTGCCACCTTACAGGGGGAGGCGGGCAATCAGCCCCAGCATTTT. Its protein is CATLQGEAGNQPQHF.